These 9 T cell receptor beta chains came from one sample sequenced in a study of blood T cell repertoires in COVID-19. Produced via immunoSEQ multiplex PCR; TCRdb's table is partial and in-frame only. The sample comprises fewer than 25,000 clones, approximately 86% of which are singletons, and 15% to 20% rests with the top ten. Sequencing was performed on peripheral blood. Every receptor here comes from a human donor with acute or convalescent COVID-19. The donor label of this sample is uncertain.

The chain recombines TRBV6-5 with TRBJ2-7; 9 nucleotides match TRBD2. The junction had 0 bases not matched to a gene; V was cut back by 6 bases and J by 0 bases. The germline CDR1 and CDR2 sequences are MNHEY and SVGAGI. The CDR3 contains 13 residues. CDR3 sequence (DNA): TGTGCCAGCAGGACTAGCGGCTCCTACGAGCAGTACTTC. Its translation is CASRTSGSYEQYF.

This rearrangement joins TRBV3-1 (or the pseudogene TRBV3-2) to TRBJ1-3; TRBD1 agrees at 7 bases. Trimming took 3 bases from V and 3 from J; bases not matched to a gene: 2. Germline CDR1 LGHDT, CDR2 YNNKEL (reference sequence). The CDR3 contains 14 residues. The CDR3: CASSQPGGGNTIYF. Here the CDR3 DNA reads TGTGCCAGCAGCCAGCCAGGGGGTGGAAACACCATATATTTT.

The rearrangement links TRBV2 to TRBJ2-3; TRBD1 matches 12 bases. V dropped 6 bases and J dropped 6; count of bases not matched to a gene: 7. In germline, CDR1 is SNHLY, CDR2 FYNNEI. The CDR3 totals 15 residues. CDR3 loop: CASSRRDRGRDTQYF. CDR3 nucleotide sequence: TGTGCCAGCAGCCGCCGGGACAGGGGGCGGGATACGCAGTATTTT.

The rearrangement uses TRBV11-2 and TRBJ1-4; 9 bases match TRBD1. The V and J ends lost 3 bases and 5 bases, in that order; junction bases with no gene match: 4. The germline gives CDR1 SGHAT, CDR2 FQNNGV. The CDR3 totals 15 residues. The CDR3 here is CASSFGTGKNEKLFF. The DNA of the CDR3 is TGTGCCAGCAGCTTCGGGACAGGGAAGAATGAAAAACTGTTTTTT.

The V call is TRBV30, the J call TRBJ1-1; a weak D match, TRBD1 (6 bases). The length of the CDR3 is 14 residues. The germline V gene encodes CDR1 GTSNPN and CDR2 SVGIG (reference sequence). V was shortened by 3 bases and J by 4 bases, with 15 bases between the two germline ends. In DNA, the CDR3 is TGTGCCTGGAGCCAACACAGGGTGAGCACTGAAGCTTTCTTT. Translation: CAWSQHRVSTEAFF.

The rearrangement links TRBV29-1 to TRBJ1-2; 9 nucleotides line up with TRBD1. V was pared by 3 bases and J by 2 bases, with 1 base of the junction left unmatched. This CDR3 spans 13 amino acids. The germline V gene has CDR1 SQVTM and CDR2 ANQGSEA. The CDR3 sequence is CSVEGQGNYGYTF. CDR3 DNA: TGCAGCGTTGAGGGACAGGGAAACTATGGCTACACCTTC.

The V and J genes are TRBV6-5 and TRBJ1-1, with D unclear. V was clipped by 6 bases and J by 4 bases, with 12 bases between them. CDR3 length equals 13 residues. The germline gives CDR1 MNHEY, CDR2 SVGAGI. In nucleotides, the CDR3 is TGTGCCAGCAGCGTACCTCTGGCCACTGAAGCTTTCTTT. It specifies CASSVPLATEAFF.

The chain uses TRBV6-5 and TRBJ2-1; tentative D call: TRBD2 (5 bases). Deletions cut 2 bases from V and 0 bases from J, with 8 bases between. Germline V gene lookup returns CDR1 MNHEY and CDR2 SVGAGI. CDR3 length: 15 residues. CDR3 DNA: TGTGCCAGCAGTTACGGACTGAGCTCCTACAATGAGCAGTTCTTC. It translates to CASSYGLSSYNEQFF.

The table lists this clone with a count of one. This chain uses TRBV18 with TRBJ2-7; 10 nucleotides match TRBD1. CDR3 size: 12 residues. V was pared by 8 bases and J by 5 bases, with 3 bases of the junction left unmatched. Germline values: CDR1 KGHSH, CDR2 LQKENI. The CDR3 protein is CASGGQGNEQYF. CDR3 nucleotides: TGTGCCAGCGGGGGACAGGGGAACGAGCAGTACTTC.